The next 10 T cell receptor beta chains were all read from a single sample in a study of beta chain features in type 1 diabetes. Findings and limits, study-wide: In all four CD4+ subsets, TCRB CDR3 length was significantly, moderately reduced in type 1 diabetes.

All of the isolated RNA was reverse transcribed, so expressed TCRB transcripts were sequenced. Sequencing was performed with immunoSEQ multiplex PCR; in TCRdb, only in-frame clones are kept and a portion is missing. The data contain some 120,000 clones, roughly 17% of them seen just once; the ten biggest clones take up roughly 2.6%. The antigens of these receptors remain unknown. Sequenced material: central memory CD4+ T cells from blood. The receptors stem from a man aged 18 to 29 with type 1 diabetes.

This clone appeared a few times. The CDR3 DNA is TGTGCCTGGAGTCTCACCTACAGCGGACTAGCCTACGAGCAGTACTTC. Protein sequence: CAWSLTYSGLAYEQYF. This chain links TRBV30 with TRBJ2-7; 7 bases are a match to TRBD2. The CDR3 extends over 16 amino acids. The junction had 12 bases not matched to a gene; V was cut back by 2 bases and J by 2 bases. Germline V gives CDR1 GTSNPN, CDR2 SVGIG (reference sequence).

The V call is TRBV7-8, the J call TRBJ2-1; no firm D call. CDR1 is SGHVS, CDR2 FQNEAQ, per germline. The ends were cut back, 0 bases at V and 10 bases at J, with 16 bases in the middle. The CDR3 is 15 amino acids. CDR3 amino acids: CASSLANGALQEQFF. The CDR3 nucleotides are TGTGCCAGCAGCTTAGCGAATGGCGCTTTACAAGAGCAGTTCTTC.

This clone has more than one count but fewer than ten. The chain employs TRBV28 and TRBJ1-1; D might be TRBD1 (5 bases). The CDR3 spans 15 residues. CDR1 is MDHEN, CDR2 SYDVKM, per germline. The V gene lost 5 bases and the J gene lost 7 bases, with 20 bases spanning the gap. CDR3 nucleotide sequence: TGTGCCAGCAGTCTCCCGCGGGGGGGTCCTATTGAAGCTTTCTTT. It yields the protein CASSLPRGGPIEAFF.

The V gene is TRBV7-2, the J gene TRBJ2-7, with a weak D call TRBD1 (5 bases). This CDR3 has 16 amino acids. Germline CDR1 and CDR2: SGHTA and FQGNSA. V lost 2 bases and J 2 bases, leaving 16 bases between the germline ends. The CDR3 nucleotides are TGTGCCAGCAGCTTACAGGTGCACGCAGGGCCCTACGAGCAGTACTTC. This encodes CASSLQVHAGPYEQYF. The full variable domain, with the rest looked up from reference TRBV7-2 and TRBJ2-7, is GAGVSQSPSNKVTEKGKDVELRCDPISGHTALYWYRQSLGQGLEFLIYFQGNSAPDKSGLPSDRFSAERTGGSVSTLTIQRTQQEDSAVYLCASSLQVHAGPYEQYFGPGTRLTVT.

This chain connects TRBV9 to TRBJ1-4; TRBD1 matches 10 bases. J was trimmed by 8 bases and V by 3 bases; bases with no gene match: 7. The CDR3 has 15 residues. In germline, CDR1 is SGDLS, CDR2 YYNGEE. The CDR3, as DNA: TGTGCCAGCAGCGGACGACAGGGGGCGGGAGAAAAACTGTTTTTT. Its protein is CASSGRQGAGEKLFF.

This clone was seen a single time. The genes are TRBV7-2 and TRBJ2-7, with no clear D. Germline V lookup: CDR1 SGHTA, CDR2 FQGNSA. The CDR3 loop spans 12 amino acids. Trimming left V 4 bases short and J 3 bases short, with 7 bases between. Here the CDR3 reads CASSSSRYEQYF. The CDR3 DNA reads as TGTGCCAGCAGCTCCTCCCGCTACGAGCAGTACTTC.

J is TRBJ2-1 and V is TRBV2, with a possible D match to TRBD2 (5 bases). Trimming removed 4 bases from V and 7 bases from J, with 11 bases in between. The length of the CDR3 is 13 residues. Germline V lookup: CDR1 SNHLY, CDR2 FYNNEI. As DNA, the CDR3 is TGTGCCAGCAGTGTGAGCGGAGGAAATGAGCAGTTCTTC. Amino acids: CASSVSGGNEQFF.

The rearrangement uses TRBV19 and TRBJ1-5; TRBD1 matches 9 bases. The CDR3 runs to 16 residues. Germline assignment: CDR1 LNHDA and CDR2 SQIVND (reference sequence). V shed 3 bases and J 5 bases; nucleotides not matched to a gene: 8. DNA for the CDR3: TGTGCCAGTAGTATTTTTAAGGGACAGGGTGATCAGCCCCAGCATTTT. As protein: CASSIFKGQGDQPQHF.

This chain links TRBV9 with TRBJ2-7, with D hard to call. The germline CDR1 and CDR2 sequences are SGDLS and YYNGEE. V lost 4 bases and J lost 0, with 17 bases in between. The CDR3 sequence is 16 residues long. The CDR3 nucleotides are TGTGCCAGCAGCCCAACCCCTACTCTAGGCTCCTACGAGCAGTACTTC. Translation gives CASSPTPTLGSYEQYF.

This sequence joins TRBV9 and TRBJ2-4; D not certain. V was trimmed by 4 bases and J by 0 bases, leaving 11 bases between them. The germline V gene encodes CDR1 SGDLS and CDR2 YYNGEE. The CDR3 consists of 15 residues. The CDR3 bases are TGTGCCAGCAGCCCCCTCGCACTAGCCAAAAACATTCAGTACTTC. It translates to CASSPLALAKNIQYF. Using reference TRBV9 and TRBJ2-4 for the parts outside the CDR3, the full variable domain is DSGVTQTPKHLITATGQRVTLRCSPRSGDLSVYWYQQSLDQGLQFLIQYYNGEERAKGNILERFSAQQFPDLHSELNLSSLELGDSALYFCASSPLALAKNIQYFGAGTRLSVL.